The next 4 T cell receptor beta chains were all read from a single sample in a study of cytomegalovirus exposure and HLA in healthy donors. The PCR employed 60 Vbeta primers together with 13 Jbeta primers. Repertoires were generated with immunoSEQ multiplex PCR, while TCRdb's copy carries only in-frame clones and drops some. Here the sample spans about 84,000 clones, 75% to 90% being singletons. Material for sequencing was PBMCs. The receptors come from a man aged 18 to 29 in good health and CMV-seronegative.

Only one count was recorded for this clone. The chain carries TRBV2 and TRBJ2-4; possibly TRBD2 for D (6 bases). Germline loops: CDR1 SNHLY, CDR2 FYNNEI. The CDR3 spans 16 residues. Trimming removed 1 base at V and 8 bases at J, with 18 bases between. CDR3: CASSEGGIWLSDIQYF. DNA of the CDR3: TGTGCCAGCAGTGAAGGCGGGATATGGCTTTCGGACATTCAGTACTTC. The full variable domain, rest sourced from reference TRBV2 and TRBJ2-4, is EPEVTQTPSHQVTQMGQEVILRCVPISNHLYFYWYRQILGQKVEFLVSFYNNEISEKSEIFDDQFSVERPDGSNFTLKIRSTKLEDSAMYFCASSEGGIWLSDIQYFGAGTRLSVL.

The chain employs TRBV29-1 and TRBJ1-4; 7 bases match TRBD1. CDR3 size: 12 residues. CDR1 is SQVTM, CDR2 ANQGSEA, per germline. V lost 6 bases to trimming and J lost 10 bases; unmatched junction nucleotides: 8. The CDR3 DNA reads as TGCAGCGTCGAGGGACAGTACGGAAAACTGTTTTTT. Translating gives CSVEGQYGKLFF.

This clone was recorded only once. The chain is built from TRBV7-2 and TRBJ2-4; possible D gene TRBD2, 5 bases. V lost 0 bases and J 7 bases, leaving 13 bases between the germline ends. CDR3 length: 15 amino acids. Per germline, CDR1 SGHTA and CDR2 FQGNSA. CDR3 sequence reads: CASSLAGAARNIQYF. CDR3 DNA: TGTGCCAGCAGCTTAGCGGGAGCGGCCCGGAACATTCAGTACTTC.

A word on this clone: Within the sample, other DNA sequences also encode this same CDR3. The V call is TRBV25-1, the J call TRBJ2-1; D is unclear. This CDR3 spans 12 amino acids. From germline, CDR1 is MGHDK and CDR2 SYGVNS. V lost 4 bases and J 9 bases, leaving 10 bases between the germline ends. DNA for the CDR3: TGTGCCAGCAGTGCAGGATTAGGTGAGCAGTTCTTC. Its protein product is CASSAGLGEQFF. The full variable domain, with the rest looked up from reference TRBV25-1 and TRBJ2-1, is EADIYQTPRYLVIGTGKKITLECSQTMGHDKMYWYQQDPGMELHLIHYSYGVNSTEKGDLSSESTVSRIRTEHFPLTLESARPSHTSQYLCASSAGLGEQFFGPGTRLTVL.